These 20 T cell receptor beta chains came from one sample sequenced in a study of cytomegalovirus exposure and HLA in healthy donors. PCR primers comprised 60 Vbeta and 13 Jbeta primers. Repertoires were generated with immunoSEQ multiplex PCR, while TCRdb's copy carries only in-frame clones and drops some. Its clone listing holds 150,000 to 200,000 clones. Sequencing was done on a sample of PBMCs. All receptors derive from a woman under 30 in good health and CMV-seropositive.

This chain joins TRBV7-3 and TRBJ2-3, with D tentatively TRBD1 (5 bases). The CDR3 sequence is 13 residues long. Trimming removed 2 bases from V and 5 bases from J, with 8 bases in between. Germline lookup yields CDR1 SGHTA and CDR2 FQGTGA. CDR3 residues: CASSLEGEDTQYF. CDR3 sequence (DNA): TGTGCCAGCAGCTTAGAAGGGGAAGATACGCAGTATTTT.

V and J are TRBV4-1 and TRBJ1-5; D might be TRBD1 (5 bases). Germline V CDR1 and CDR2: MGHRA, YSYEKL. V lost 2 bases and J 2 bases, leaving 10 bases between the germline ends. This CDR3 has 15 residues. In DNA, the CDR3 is TGCGCCAGCAGCCAACAGGGAGGCGGCAATCAGCCCCAGCATTTT. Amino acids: CASSQQGGGNQPQHF.

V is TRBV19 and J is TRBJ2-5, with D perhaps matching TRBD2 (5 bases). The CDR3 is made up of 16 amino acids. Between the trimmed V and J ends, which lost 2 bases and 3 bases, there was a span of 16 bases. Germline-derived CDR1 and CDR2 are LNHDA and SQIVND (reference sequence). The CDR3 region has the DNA TGTGCCAGTAGTATACGGCGCTCCGTGGGAGAAGAGACCCAGTACTTC. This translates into CASSIRRSVGEETQYF.

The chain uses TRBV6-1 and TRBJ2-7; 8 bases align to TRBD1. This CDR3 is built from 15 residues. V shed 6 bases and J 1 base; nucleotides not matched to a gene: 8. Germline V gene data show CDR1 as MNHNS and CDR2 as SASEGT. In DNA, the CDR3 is TGTGCCAGCAGGGCCGGGACAGGACTATCCTACGAGCAGTACTTC. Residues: CASRAGTGLSYEQYF.

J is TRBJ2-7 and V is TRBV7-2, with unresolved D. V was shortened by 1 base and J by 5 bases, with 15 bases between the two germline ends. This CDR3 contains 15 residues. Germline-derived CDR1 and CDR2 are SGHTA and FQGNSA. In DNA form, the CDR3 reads TGTGCCAGCAGCTTAGTGTTTCAGGTTCCCCACGAGCAGTACTTC. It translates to CASSLVFQVPHEQYF.

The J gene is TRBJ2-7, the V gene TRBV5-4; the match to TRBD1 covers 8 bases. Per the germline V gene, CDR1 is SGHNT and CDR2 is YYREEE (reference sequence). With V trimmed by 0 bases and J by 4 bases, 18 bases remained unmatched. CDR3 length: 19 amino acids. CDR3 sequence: CASSLALRAPDRGLYEQYF. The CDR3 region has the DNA TGTGCCAGCAGCTTGGCTCTCAGGGCCCCTGACAGGGGCTTATACGAGCAGTACTTC. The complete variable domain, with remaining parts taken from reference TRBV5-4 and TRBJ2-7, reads ETGVTQSPTHLIKTRGQQVTLRCSSQSGHNTVSWYQQALGQGPQFIFQYYREEENGRGNFPPRFSGLQFPNYSSELNVNALELDDSALYLCASSLALRAPDRGLYEQYFGPGTRLTVT.

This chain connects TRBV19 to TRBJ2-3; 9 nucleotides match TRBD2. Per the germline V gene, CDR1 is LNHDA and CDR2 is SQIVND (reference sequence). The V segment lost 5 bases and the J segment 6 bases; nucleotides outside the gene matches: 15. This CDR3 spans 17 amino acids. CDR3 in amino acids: CASSRPGAGGGSDTQYF. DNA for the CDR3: TGTGCCAGTAGTCGTCCCGGAGCGGGGGGCGGGTCGGATACGCAGTATTTT. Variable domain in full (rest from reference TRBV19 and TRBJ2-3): DGGITQSPKYLFRKEGQNVTLSCEQNLNHDAMYWYRQDPGQGLRLIYYSQIVNDFQKGDIAEGYSVSREKKESFPLTVTSAQKNPTAFYLCASSRPGAGGGSDTQYFGPGTRLTVL.

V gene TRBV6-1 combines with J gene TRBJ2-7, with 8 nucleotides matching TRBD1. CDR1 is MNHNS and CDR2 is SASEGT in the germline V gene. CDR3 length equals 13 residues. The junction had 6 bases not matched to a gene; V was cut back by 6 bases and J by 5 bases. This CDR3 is CASRRDRSHEQYF. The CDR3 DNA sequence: TGTGCCAGCAGACGGGACAGGTCCCACGAGCAGTACTTC.

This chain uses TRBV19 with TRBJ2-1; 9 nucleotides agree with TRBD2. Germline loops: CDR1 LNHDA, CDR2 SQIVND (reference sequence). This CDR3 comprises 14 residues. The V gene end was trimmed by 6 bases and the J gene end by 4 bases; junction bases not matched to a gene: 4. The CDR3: CASRVAGGYNEQFF. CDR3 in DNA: TGTGCCAGTAGAGTGGCGGGAGGGTACAATGAGCAGTTCTTC.

The CDR3 loop is CASSLQGQGAEAFF. CDR3 DNA sequence: TGCGCCAGCAGCTTGCAGGGACAGGGCGCTGAAGCTTTCTTT. V and J are TRBV5-1 and TRBJ1-1, with TRBD1 matching 9 bases. The CDR3 is 14 residues long. With 1 base clipped from V and 6 bases from J, the junction kept 4 bases outside the gene matches. Germline V gene lookup returns CDR1 SGHRS and CDR2 YFSETQ.

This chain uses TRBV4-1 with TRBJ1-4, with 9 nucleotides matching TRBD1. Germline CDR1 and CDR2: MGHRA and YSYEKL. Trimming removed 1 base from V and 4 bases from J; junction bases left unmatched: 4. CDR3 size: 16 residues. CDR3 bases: TGCGCCAGCAGCCAAGCAGGACAGGGGCTTAATGAAAAACTGTTTTTT. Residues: CASSQAGQGLNEKLFF.

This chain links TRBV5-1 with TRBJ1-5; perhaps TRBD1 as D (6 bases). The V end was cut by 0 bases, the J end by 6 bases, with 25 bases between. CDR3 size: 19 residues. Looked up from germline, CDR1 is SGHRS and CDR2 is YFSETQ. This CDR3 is CASSLGSPVGGGPGQPQHF. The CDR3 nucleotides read TGCGCCAGCAGCTTGGGGTCCCCCGTCGGGGGGGGGCCTGGTCAGCCCCAGCATTTT. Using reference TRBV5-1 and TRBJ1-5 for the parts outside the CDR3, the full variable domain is KAGVTQTPRYLIKTRGQQVTLSCSPISGHRSVSWYQQTPGQGLQFLFEYFSETQRNKGNFPGRFSGRQFSNSRSEMNVSTLELGDSALYLCASSLGSPVGGGPGQPQHFGDGTRLSIL.

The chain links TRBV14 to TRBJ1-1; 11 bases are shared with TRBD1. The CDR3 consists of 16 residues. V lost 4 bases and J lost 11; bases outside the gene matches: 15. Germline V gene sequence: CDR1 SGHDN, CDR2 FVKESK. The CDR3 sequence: CASSRGGQGVVGRAFF. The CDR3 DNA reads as TGTGCCAGCAGCCGAGGGGGACAGGGGGTGGTTGGGCGGGCTTTCTTT.

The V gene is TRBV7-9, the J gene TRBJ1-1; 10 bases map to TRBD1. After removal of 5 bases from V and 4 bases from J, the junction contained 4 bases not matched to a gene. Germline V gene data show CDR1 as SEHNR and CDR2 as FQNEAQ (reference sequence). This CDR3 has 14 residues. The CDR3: CASSPWTGGTEAFF. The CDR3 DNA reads TGTGCCAGCAGCCCGTGGACAGGGGGCACTGAAGCTTTCTTT.

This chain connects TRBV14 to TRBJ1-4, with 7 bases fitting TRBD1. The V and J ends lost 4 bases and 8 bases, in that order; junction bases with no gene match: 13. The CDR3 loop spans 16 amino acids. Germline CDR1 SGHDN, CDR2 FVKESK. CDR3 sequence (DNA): TGTGCCAGCAGCCCTATCAGACAGGGCGGCAGGGAAAAACTGTTTTTT. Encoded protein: CASSPIRQGGREKLFF.

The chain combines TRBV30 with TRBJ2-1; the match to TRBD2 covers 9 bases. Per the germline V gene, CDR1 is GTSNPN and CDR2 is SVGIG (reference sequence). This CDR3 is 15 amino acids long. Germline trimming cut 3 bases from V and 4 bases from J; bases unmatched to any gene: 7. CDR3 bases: TGTGCCTGGAGCCCTAGCGGGAACCCTTACAATGAGCAGTTCTTC. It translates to CAWSPSGNPYNEQFF.

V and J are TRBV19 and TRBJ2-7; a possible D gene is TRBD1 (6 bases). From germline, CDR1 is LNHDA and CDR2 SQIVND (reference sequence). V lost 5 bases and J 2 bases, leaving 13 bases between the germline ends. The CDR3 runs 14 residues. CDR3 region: CASSPQGPPYEQYF. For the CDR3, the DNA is TGTGCCAGTAGTCCCCAGGGGCCACCCTACGAGCAGTACTTC.

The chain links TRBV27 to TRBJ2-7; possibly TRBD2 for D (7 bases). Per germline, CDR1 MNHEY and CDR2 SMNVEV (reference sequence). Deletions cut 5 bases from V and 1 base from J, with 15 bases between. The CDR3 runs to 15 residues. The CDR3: CASSPRGGQSYEQYF. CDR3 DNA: TGTGCCAGCAGTCCAAGGGGGGGGCAGTCCTACGAGCAGTACTTC.

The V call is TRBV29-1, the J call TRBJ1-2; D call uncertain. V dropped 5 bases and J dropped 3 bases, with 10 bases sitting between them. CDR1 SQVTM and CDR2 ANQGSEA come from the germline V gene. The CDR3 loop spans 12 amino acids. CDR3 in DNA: TGCAGCGTTTCCGGGGTCGACTATGGCTACACCTTC. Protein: CSVSGVDYGYTF. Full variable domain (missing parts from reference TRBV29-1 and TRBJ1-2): SAVISQKPSRDICQRGTSLTIQCQVDSQVTMMFWYRQQPGQSLTLIATANQGSEATYESGFVIDKFPISRPNLTFSTLTVSNMSPEDSSIYLCSVSGVDYGYTFGSGTRLTVV.

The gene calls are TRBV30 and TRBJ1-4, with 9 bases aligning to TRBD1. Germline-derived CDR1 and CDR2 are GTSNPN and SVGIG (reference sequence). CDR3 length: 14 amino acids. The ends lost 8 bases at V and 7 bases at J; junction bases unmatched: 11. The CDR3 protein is CAGATGGAGEKLFF. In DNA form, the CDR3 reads TGTGCCGGAGCCACAGGGGGCGCCGGTGAAAAACTGTTTTTT. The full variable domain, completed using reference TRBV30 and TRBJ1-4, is SQTIHQWPATLVQPVGSPLSLECTVEGTSNPNLYWYRQAAGRGLQLLFYSVGIGQISSEVPQNLSASRPQDRQFILSSKKLLLSDSGFYLCAGATGGAGEKLFFGSGTQLSVL.